Listed here are 8 T cell receptor beta chains from one sample, sequenced in a study of blood T cells in healthy people across ages. A J-beta primer mix and a sample-barcoded 5' primer were used in a second PCR of roughly 6 to 12 cycles. TCRdb reprocessed the 5' RACE reads with MiXCR, giving one entry per CDR3 protein. The sample carries over 1,500,000 distinct CDR3 sequences, 40% to 55% recorded once. The sample consisted of blood. These receptor sequences come from a woman aged 40 to 49 in good health.

The V call is TRBV7-2, the J call TRBJ2-5, with 10 nucleotides matching TRBD2. The CDR3 is 14 residues long. The V gene end was trimmed by 5 bases and the J gene end by 10 bases; junction bases not matched to a gene: 10. Germline lookup yields CDR1 SGHTA and CDR2 FQGNSA. This CDR3 reads CASSQNQAGGRQYF. In nucleotides, the CDR3 is TGTGCCAGCAGCCAGAATCAAGCGGGGGGGCGCCAGTACTTC.

The chain combines TRBV9 with TRBJ2-1, with D maybe TRBD1 (6 bases). Per germline, CDR1 SGDLS and CDR2 YYNGEE. V lost 0 bases, J lost 5 bases, and 21 bases lay in between. CDR3 length: 18 amino acids. CDR3 bases: TGTGCCAGCAGCGTAGGAGGACGATTGGGGGCTCTGGACAATGAGCAGTTCTTC. Its translation: CASSVGGRLGALDNEQFF.

This clonotype has just a few counts. The rearrangement links TRBV7-2 to TRBJ2-6; D is perhaps TRBD1 (6 bases). The germline V gene has CDR1 SGHTA and CDR2 FQGNSA. Trimming removed 0 bases at V and 1 base at J, with 16 bases between. The length of the CDR3 is 19 residues. As DNA, the CDR3 is TGTGCCAGCAGCTTAGCGCTGAAAGGGGGAGAGTCTGGGGCCAACGTCCTGACTTTC. This encodes CASSLALKGGESGANVLTF. The entire variable domain, with the rest obtained from reference TRBV7-2 and TRBJ2-6, is as follows: GAGVSQSPSNKVTEKGKDVELRCDPISGHTALYWYRQSLGQGLEFLIYFQGNSAPDKSGLPSDRFSAERTGGSVSTLTIQRTQQEDSAVYLCASSLALKGGESGANVLTFGAGSRLTVL.

This clonotype was detected only a few times. The J gene is TRBJ2-7, the V gene TRBV7-9; D is uncertain. Germline V gene lookup returns CDR1 SEHNR and CDR2 FQNEAQ (reference sequence). The CDR3 sequence is 16 residues long. V was cut by 5 bases and J by 0 bases, with 17 bases left in between. The CDR3 region is CASSPETGRSSYEQYF. The CDR3, as DNA: TGTGCCAGCAGCCCGGAGACCGGTAGGAGCTCCTACGAGCAGTACTTC.

The rearrangement links TRBV10-3 to TRBJ1-2; a possible D gene is TRBD1 (6 bases). Germline CDR1 is ENHRY and CDR2 is SYGVKD. V gave up 2 bases and J gave up 4 bases, with 8 bases separating them. CDR3 size: 13 residues. The CDR3, as DNA: TGTGCCATCAGTGAGGGGGGGCTCTATGGCTACACCTTC. This translates into CAISEGGLYGYTF.

The chain couples TRBV29-1 to TRBJ2-7; TRBD2 aligns across 8 bases. Germline lookup yields CDR1 SQVTM and CDR2 ANQGSEA. The CDR3 extends over 14 amino acids. The V and J ends lost 4 bases and 2 bases, in that order; junction bases with no gene match: 7. CDR3 DNA: TGCAGCGTTGCGGGAGCGGGGGCGACCTACGAGCAGTACTTC. Translating it yields CSVAGAGATYEQYF.

V gene TRBV4-3 combines with J gene TRBJ2-1; 12 bases line up with TRBD2. The CDR3 spans 16 residues. Per the germline V gene, CDR1 is LGHNA and CDR2 is YSLEER. J gave up 9 bases and V 3 bases, and 9 bases lay outside the gene matches. CDR3 sequence (DNA): TGCGCCAGCAGCCAGAGCCTAGCGGGGGGGCCGACTGAGCAGTTCTTC. Translated, it gives CASSQSLAGGPTEQFF.

This clonotype was found a few times. The chain links TRBV18 to TRBJ1-1, with 7 bases aligning to TRBD1. V gave up 4 bases and J gave up 5 bases; unmatched junction bases: 4. CDR1 is KGHSH and CDR2 is LQKENI in the germline V gene. This CDR3 contains 13 residues. The CDR3 DNA follows: TGTGCCAGCTCACGAGGACAGGCTACTGAAGCTTTCTTT. It specifies CASSRGQATEAFF.